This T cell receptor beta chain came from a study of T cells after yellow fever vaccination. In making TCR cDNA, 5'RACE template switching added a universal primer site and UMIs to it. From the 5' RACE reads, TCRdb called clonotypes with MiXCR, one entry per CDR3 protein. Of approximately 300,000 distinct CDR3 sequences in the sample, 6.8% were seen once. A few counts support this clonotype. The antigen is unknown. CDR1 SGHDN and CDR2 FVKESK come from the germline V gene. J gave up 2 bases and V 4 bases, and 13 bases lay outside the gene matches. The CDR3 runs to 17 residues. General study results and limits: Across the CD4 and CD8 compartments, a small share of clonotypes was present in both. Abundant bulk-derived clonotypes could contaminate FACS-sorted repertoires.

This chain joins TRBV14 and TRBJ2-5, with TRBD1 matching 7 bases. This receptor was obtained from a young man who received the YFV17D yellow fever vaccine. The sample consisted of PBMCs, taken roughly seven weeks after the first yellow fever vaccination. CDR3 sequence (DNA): TGTGCCAGCAGCCGTCTGCCGGGACAGAGATCTCAAGAGACCCAGTACTTC. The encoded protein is CASSRLPGQRSQETQYF.